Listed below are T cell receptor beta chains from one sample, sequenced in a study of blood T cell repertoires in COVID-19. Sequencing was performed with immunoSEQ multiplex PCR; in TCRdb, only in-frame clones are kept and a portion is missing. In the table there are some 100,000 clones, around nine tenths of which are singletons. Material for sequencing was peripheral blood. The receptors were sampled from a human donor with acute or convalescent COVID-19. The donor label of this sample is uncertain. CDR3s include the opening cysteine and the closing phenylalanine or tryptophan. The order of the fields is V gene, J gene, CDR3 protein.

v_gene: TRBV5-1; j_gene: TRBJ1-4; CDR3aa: CASSLVGQGFEKLFF
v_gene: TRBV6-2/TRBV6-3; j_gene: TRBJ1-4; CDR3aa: CASSYSASGQHNEKLFF
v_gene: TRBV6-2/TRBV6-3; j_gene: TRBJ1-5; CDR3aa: CASSWTDSNQPQHF
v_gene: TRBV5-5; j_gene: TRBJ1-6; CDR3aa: CASSLDPGGRSPLHF
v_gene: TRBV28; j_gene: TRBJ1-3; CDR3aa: CASSSGADSGNTIYF
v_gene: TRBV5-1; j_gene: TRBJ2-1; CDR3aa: CASTPLALSSYNEQFF
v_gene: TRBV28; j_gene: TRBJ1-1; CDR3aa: CASSSETGPQAFF
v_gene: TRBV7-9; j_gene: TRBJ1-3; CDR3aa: CASSLDHSGNTIYF
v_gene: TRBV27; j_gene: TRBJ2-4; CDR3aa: CASSLSLRGSQYF
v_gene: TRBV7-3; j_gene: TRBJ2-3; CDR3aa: CASSFSGSFTDTQYF
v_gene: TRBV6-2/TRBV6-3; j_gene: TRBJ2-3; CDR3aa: CASSYQGRTDTQYF
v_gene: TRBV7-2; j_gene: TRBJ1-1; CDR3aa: CASRGGGNTEAFF
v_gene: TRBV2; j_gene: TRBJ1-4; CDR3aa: CASSGIGGMIEKLFF
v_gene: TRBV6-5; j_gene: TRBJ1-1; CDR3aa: CASKELRANTEAFF
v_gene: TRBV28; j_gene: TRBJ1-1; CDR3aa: CASSHLEAFF
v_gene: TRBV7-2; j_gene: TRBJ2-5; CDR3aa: CASSWGLSGTYQETQYF
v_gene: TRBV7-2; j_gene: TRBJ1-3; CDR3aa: CASSLVSRQTSSGNTIYF
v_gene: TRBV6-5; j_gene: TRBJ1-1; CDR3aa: CASSIFPGGEAFF
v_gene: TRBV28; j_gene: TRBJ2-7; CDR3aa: CASSFRDSDF
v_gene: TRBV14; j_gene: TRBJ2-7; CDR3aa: CASSQSSIRTVSEQYF
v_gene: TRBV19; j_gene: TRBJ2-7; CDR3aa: CASSTGTGVGSYEQYF
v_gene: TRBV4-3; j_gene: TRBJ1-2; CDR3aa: CASSQDFAGARSYGYTF
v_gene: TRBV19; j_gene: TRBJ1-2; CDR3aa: CASSMTVARGFGYTF
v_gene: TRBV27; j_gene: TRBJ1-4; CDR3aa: CASQAGGIATNEKLFF
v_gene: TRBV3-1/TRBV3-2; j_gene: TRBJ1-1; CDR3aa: CASRQDPGDRMNTEAFF
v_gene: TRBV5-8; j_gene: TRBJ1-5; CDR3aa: CASLPRVDSNQPQHF
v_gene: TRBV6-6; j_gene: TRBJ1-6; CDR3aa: CASSRSGTVYNSPLHF
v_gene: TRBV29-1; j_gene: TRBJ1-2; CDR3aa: CSVDQGGVNYGYTF
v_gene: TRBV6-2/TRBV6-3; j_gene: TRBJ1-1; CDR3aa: CASSIGTGSPEAFF
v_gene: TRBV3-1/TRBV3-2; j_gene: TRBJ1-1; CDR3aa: CASSPLSNTEAFF
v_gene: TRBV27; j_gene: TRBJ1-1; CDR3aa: CASSPRRNTEAFF
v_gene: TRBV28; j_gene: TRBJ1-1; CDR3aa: CASSFNRVEAFF
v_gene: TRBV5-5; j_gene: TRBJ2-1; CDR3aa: CASSFSGSSYNEQFF
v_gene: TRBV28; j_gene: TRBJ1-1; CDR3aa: CASTGLMNTEAFF
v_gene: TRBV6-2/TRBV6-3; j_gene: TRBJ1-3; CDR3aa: CASSSGTPTGNTIYF
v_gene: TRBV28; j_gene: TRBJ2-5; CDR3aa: CASSLPRGSSAEETQYF
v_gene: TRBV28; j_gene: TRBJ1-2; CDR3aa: CATSGDSRMISGYTF
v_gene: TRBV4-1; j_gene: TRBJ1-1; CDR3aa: CASSQYSVGSKAFF
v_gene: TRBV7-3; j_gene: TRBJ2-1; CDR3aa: CASSPNSGMTYNEQFF
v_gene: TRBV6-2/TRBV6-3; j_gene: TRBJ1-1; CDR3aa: CASSLTSIVNTEAFF
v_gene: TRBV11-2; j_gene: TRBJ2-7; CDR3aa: CASSSTGGTYEQYF
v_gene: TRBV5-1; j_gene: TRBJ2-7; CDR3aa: CASSRDRVTEQYF
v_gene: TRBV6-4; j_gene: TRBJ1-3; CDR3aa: CASILDINRNTIYF
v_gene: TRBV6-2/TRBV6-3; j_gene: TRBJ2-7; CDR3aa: CASSYVSRTGEQYF
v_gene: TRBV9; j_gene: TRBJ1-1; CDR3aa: CASTGGEGPQGEPEAFF
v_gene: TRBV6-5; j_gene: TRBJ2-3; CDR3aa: CASGQGTDTQYF
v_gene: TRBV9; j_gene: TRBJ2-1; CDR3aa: CASSVGRRTSGRYNEQFF
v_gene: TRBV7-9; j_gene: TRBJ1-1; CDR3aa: CASSFPLMNTEAFF
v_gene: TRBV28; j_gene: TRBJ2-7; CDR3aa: CATRRDEQYF
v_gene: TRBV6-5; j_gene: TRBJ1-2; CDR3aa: CASSYSIPGGNYGYTF
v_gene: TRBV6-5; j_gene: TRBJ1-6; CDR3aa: CASKPLGGNSPLHF